This note documents a single T cell receptor (beta chain) sequence. It was RNA transcripts that yielded the amplified TCR beta CDR3 regions. Researchers ran a first-round RT-PCR on the TCR CDR3 using the HTBI primer set. MiXCR was run by TCRdb on the multiplex PCR reads, yielding one entry per CDR3 protein. The sample lists 800,000 or so distinct CDR3 sequences; 38% were seen once. The data belong to a study of T cells in Graves' hyperthyroidism and ophthalmopathy. The ends were cut back, 7 bases at V and 3 bases at J, with 16 bases in the middle. There are 14 residues in the CDR3. The chain is built from TRBV12-3 or TRBV12-4 and TRBJ2-7; D gene ambiguous. The source is a man in his late teens or twenties with Graves' hyperthyroidism. Sequenced material: blood. The chain's CDR3 is CASTPDQTHYEQYF. The CDR3 region has the DNA TGTGCCAGCACCCCAGACCAAACCCACTACGAGCAGTACTTC.